Listed here is a single T cell receptor (beta chain). It has no known antigen specificity. Base-call qualities are not available, and no considerably larger clone is one nucleotide away. Stable Graves' hyperthyroidism was defined as no progression to ophthalmopathy during 18 months of follow-up. Hyperthyroidism patients were newly diagnosed, had a disease duration of under 2 months, and were aged 18 to 65 years. Any patient with an uncontrolled infection, another autoimmune disease, pregnancy or lactation was excluded. Diagnoses relied on clinical symptoms, serum thyroxine and TRAb, thyroid ultrasound and orbital computed tomography. PBMCs were isolated from roughly 10 ml of fresh peripheral blood by Ficoll-Paque density gradient centrifugation. Trizol reagent was used to extract total RNA, and RNA quality was then checked on an Agilent 2100 Bioanalyzer. This entry belongs to a study of T cells in Graves' hyperthyroidism and ophthalmopathy (dated by TCRdb to the late 2010s). About the full investigation: Peripheral blood samples were taken at initial diagnosis, before any treatment was given. To identify TCR V-J signatures that set the groups apart, the researchers used a discovery cohort of 100 patients, made up of under 50 with Graves' ophthalmopathy and about 59 with stable Graves' hyperthyroidism. Prospective prediction of ophthalmopathy was tested in an independent validation cohort consisting of 18 hyperthyroidism patients and more than 15 patients who later progressed to ophthalmopathy. For training and testing, the approximately 92 patients in the discovery cohort were randomly divided in a 7:3 ratio. In addition, the study compared T-cell repertoires in thyroid tissue and in blood from a handful of Graves' hyperthyroidism patients. After sampling, hyperthyroidism patients received methimazole starting at 30 mg daily, and ophthalmopathy patients received high-dose intravenous methylprednisolone. According to the paper, TCR Vbeta CDR3 sequencing was carried out on 135 peripheral blood samples, which came from 40 to 45 ophthalmopathy, around 75 hyperthyroidism and approximately 17 progressor patients. What the research found in general, with its limitations: In validation, the model predicted progression to ophthalmopathy with around 71% sensitivity and about 73% specificity, a median of 6.5 months before onset. No statistical method was used to fix the sample size in advance, and group allocation was not hidden from the investigators. Blood samples also contained most of the expanded thyroid clonotypes (frequency above 0.001), which suggests that blood repertoires may reflect thyroid immune responses. In cross-validation, a model built on a 13 V-J signature told ophthalmopathy apart from stable hyperthyroidism with approximately 90% sensitivity and roughly 82% specificity, and in testing the same model reached 80%/75%.

Amplification of TCR beta CDR3 regions was carried out from RNA transcripts. The first round of RT-PCR for the TCR CDR3 was performed with the HTBI primer set and the Qiagen OneStep RT-PCR kit. Libraries were constructed in a second round of multiplex PCR, after which size selection and purification were carried out. Paired-end sequencing of the libraries was performed with 100 bp reads on an Illumina HiSeq2000. For the original study's pipeline: Raw data were processed with SOAPnuke, discarding reads with adapters, uncalled bases, mean Phred below 15, or no exact constant-primer or identifier match. COPE v1.2.5 was used to merge high-quality paired reads, and clonotypes were defined as unique nucleotide sequences. MiTCR v1.1 was used to align clonotypes to the IMGT TRBV, TRBD and TRBJ reference segments. The analysis included only V-J combinations with a frequency above 0.0001, which together covered around 99% of the repertoires. The TCS score was defined as F50 (clonal expansion) divided by E x V (chaos), with BLOSUM62-based TCRdist calculated between CDR3 peptides within each V-J. Welch's t-statistics and random forest reduced fewer than 600 V-J features to 13, which were used in a naive Bayes classifier (R e1071). The public reads were run again by TCRdb, first through fastp at Q25 and then through MiXCR, and only productive beta chains were kept. Rows with one shared CDR3 protein collapse into an entry with the most common genes and DNA. The V and J calls shown here were made by TCRdb, not taken from the authors' results. The sample has about 420,000 distinct CDR3 sequences on record, roughly an eighth of them singletons. 5.3% of the sample is held by the ten biggest clonotypes.

Material for sequencing was blood. This TCR was recovered from a woman between 18 and 29 years old with Graves' hyperthyroidism.

In nucleotides, the sequence is TGTGCCAGCTCACCTGGATCGGCCGGGAGCAATCAGCCCCAGCATTTT. Translated, it reads CASSPGSAGSNQPQHF. The sequence is built from TRBV18 and TRBJ1-5, with no reliable assignment of the D segment. A distance of 13 bases separates the germline ends of V and J, which lose 3 bases and 1 base respectively. The germline V gene gives CDR1 as KGHSH and CDR2 as LQKENI. The cysteine opens and the phenylalanine closes a CDR3 of 16 amino acids. The CDR3 DNA has 48 bases and is translated from base 1. Full variable domain (CDR3 extended with the reference TRBV18 and TRBJ1-5 proteins): NAGVMQNPRHLVRRRGQEARLRCSPMKGHSHVYWYRQLPEEGLKFMVYLQKENIIDESGMPKERFSAEFPKEGPSILRIQQVVRGDSAAYFCASSPGSAGSNQPQHFGDGTRLSIL.